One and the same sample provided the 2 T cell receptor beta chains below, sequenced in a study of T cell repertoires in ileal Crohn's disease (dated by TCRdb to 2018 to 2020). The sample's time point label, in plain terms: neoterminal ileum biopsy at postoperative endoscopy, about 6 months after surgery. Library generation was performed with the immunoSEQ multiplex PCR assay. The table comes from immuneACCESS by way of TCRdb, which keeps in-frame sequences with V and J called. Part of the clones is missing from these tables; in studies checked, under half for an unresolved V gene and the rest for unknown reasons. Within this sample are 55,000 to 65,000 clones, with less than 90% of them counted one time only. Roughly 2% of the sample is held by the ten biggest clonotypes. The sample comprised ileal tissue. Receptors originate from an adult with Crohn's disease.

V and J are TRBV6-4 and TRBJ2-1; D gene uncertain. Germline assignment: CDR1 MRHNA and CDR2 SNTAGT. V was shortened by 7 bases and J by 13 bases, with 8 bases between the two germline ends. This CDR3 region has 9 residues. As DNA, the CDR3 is TGTGCCAGCATCAGATGCCAGTTCTTC. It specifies CASIRCQFF.

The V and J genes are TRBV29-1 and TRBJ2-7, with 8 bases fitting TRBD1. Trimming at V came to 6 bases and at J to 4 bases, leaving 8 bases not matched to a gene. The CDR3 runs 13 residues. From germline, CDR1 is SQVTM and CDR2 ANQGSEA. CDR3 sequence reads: CSVRTGQGYEQYF. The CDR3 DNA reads TGCAGCGTGCGGACAGGGCAAGGTTACGAGCAGTACTTC.